This T cell receptor beta chain was identified during a study of regulatory T cells in long-lasting Graves disease. The germline V and J ends were trimmed by 2 bases and 5 bases, with 16 bases remaining between them. Germline V gene lookup returns CDR1 MDHEN and CDR2 SYDVKM. CDR3 length: 15 amino acids. This clonotype was recorded many times. Time point in this sample: persistent/refractory GD, antithyroid drugs over 5 years with positive TRAb. The authors made the TCR library using RNA they extracted from PBMCs. According to the study, TCR beta libraries were built with iRepertoire HTBI primers and CDR3-region Arm-PCR. MiXCR, applied by TCRdb to the multiplex PCR reads, yields one record per CDR3 protein. The sample holds around 510,000 distinct CDR3 sequences, around 20% seen once.

This clonotype originated in a female donor with Graves disease. V gene TRBV28 combines with J gene TRBJ2-7; D unresolved. The sequenced sample was peripheral blood mononuclear cells (PBMCs), obtained when the disease was refractory, from a patient treated with antithyroid drugs. The CDR3 bases are TGTGCCAGCAGTTTAATTGTACAGTCAGACAACGAGCAGTACTTC. Its translation: CASSLIVQSDNEQYF.